This section outlines one T cell receptor (beta chain) sequence together with its context. The antigen remains unidentified. These data are taken from a study of vaccination effects on CD4 cells after COVID-19. Study results and caveats: No early post-infection timepoints were available in the study, which also included few convalescent patients.

The protocol was immunoSEQ multiplex PCR, while the TCRdb copy is restricted to in-frame clones and leaves out a portion. The data contain around 32,000 clones, approximately 72% of them seen just once; the ten biggest clones take up around 12%. ViraFEST assay sequencing came after antigen-specific CD4+ T cells were expanded with viral peptide pools. Around day 10 of culture, CD4+ T cells were separated out. Participants were given two doses of BNT162b2 or mRNA-1273 vaccine. It was with 10 IU/ml IL-2 and about 10 ug/ml peptides that 1.8 million or so PBMC per well were cultured. Fresh IL-2-containing medium replaced half the medium on days 3 and 7. Germline V lookup: CDR1 SNHLY, CDR2 FYNNEI. V lost 6 bases and J lost 9; bases outside the gene matches: 6. CDR3 length: 13 residues.

The sequence came from a human donor who received a COVID-19 vaccine. The rearrangement uses TRBV2 and TRBJ2-1; 9 positions match TRBD1. The starting material was CD4+ T cells from PBMCs cultured with HCoV-229E spike peptides, obtained after COVID-19 vaccination. The DNA of the CDR3 is TGTGCCAGCAGCGGGACAGGGATTGGTGAGCAGTTCTTC. Translating it yields CASSGTGIGEQFF.